Each of the 5 T cell receptor beta chains below was sequenced from the same sample in a study of T cells in Graves' hyperthyroidism and ophthalmopathy. Regions amplified from RNA transcripts were the TCR beta CDR3 regions. The HTBI set primed first-round TCR CDR3 RT-PCR. TCRdb passed the multiplex PCR reads through MiXCR, listing each CDR3 protein once. The data hold more than 500,000 distinct CDR3 sequences, with 13% to 15% observed a single time. The sequenced material came from blood. The receptors stem from a woman between 40 and 55 years old with Graves' hyperthyroidism.

This clonotype was seen repeatedly, ten times or more. V and J are TRBV2 and TRBJ2-7; no reliable D call. The CDR3 totals 12 residues. V lost 2 bases and J 3 bases, leaving 5 bases between the germline ends. Germline V gene sequence: CDR1 SNHLY, CDR2 FYNNEI. CDR3 DNA: TGTGCCAGCAGTGAAACACTCTACGAGCAGTACTTC. This translates into CASSETLYEQYF.

This clonotype was seen a handful of times. The chain links TRBV10-3 to TRBJ1-2; 8 bases are a match to TRBD1. With 8 bases clipped from V and 13 bases from J, the junction kept 12 bases outside the gene matches. The CDR3 is 12 residues long. The germline V gene has CDR1 ENHRY and CDR2 SYGVKD. CDR3 loop: CAISMDREISTF. Written as DNA, the CDR3 is TGTGCCATCTCTATGGACAGGGAGATAAGCACCTTC.

This clonotype has a handful of counts. The chain recombines TRBV6-1 with TRBJ2-1; tentatively, D is TRBD1 or TRBD2 (5 bases each). CDR3 size: 15 residues. Germline values: CDR1 MNHNS, CDR2 SASEGT. V shed 8 bases and J shed 2 bases, with 16 bases lying between them. Here the CDR3 DNA reads TGTGCCAGCGCCTTCGGGGCGTCGACCTACAATGAGCAGTTCTTC. The encoded protein is CASAFGASTYNEQFF.

In its sample, this clonotype was seen many times. This rearrangement joins TRBV14 to TRBJ2-7; maybe TRBD2 (5 bases). The CDR3 has 14 residues. Trimming removed 2 bases at V and 7 bases at J, with 15 bases between. Germline V gives CDR1 SGHDN, CDR2 FVKESK. The chain's CDR3 is CASSQPAVLGEQYF. CDR3 DNA: TGTGCCAGCAGCCAACCAGCGGTATTAGGGGAGCAGTACTTC.

This rearrangement joins TRBV24-1 to TRBJ2-1; D perhaps matches TRBD1 (7 bases). Germline V gene sequence: CDR1 KGHDR, CDR2 SFDVKD. The CDR3 has 13 amino acids. Trimming pared 10 bases from V and 7 bases from J, leaving 16 bases between. In DNA, the CDR3 is TGTGCCACTTCCGACAGGGAGGAAAATGAGCAGTTCTTC. Protein: CATSDREENEQFF.